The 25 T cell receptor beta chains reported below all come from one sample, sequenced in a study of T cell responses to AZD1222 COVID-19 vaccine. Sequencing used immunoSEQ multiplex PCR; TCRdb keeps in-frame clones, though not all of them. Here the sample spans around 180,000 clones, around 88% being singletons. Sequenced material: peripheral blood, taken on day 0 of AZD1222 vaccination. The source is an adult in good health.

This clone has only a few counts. The CDR3 spells CATSPSSSNQPQHF. CDR3 coding DNA: TGTGCCACCAGCCCCTCATCTAGCAATCAGCCCCAGCATTTT. This rearrangement joins TRBV24-1 to TRBJ1-5; the D is unclear. From germline, CDR1 is KGHDR and CDR2 SFDVKD. This CDR3 is 14 amino acids long. V was clipped by 7 bases and J by 0 bases, with 9 bases between them.

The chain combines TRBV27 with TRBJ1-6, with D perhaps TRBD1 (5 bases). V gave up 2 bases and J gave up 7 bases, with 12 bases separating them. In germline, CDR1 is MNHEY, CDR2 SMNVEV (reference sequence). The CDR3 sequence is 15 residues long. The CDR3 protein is CASSLQDMMNSPLHF. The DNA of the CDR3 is TGTGCCAGCAGTTTACAGGACATGATGAATTCACCCCTCCACTTT.

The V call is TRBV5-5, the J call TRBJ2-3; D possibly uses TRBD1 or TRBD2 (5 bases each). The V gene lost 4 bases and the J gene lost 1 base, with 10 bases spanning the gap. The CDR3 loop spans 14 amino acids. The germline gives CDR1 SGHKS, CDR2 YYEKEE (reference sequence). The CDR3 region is CASSPGPGTDTQYF. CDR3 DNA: TGTGCCAGCAGCCCGGGACCTGGCACAGATACGCAGTATTTT. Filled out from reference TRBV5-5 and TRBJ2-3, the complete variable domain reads DAGVTQSPTHLIKTRGQQVTLRCSPISGHKSVSWYQQVLGQGPQFIFQYYEKEERGRGNFPDRFSARQFPNYSSELNVNALLLGDSALYLCASSPGPGTDTQYFGPGTRLTVL.

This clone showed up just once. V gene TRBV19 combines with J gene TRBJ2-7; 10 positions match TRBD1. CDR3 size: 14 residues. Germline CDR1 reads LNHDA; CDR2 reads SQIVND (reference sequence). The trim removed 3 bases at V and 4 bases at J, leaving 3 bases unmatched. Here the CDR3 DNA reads TGTGCCAGTAGTATCCGGGACAGGGGTTACGAGCAGTACTTC. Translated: CASSIRDRGYEQYF.

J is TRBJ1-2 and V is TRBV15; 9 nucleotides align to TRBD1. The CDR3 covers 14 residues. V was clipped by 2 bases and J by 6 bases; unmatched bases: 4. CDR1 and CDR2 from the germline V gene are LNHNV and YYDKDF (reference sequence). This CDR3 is CATSRLQGANGYTF. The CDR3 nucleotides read TGTGCCACCAGCAGATTACAGGGGGCGAATGGCTACACCTTC.

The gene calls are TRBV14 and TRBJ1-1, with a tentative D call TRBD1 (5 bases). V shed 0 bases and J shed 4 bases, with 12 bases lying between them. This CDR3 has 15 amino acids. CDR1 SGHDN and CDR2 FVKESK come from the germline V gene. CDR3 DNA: TGTGCCAGCAGCCAAGATCAAGGGGAGGGCACTGAAGCTTTCTTT. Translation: CASSQDQGEGTEAFF.

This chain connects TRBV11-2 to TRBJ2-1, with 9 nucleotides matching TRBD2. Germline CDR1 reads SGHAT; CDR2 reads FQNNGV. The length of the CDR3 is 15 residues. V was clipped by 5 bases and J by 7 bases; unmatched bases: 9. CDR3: CASSLRGGYRNEQFF. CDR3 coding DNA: TGTGCCAGCAGCCTGCGGGGGGGTTACAGGAATGAGCAGTTCTTC.

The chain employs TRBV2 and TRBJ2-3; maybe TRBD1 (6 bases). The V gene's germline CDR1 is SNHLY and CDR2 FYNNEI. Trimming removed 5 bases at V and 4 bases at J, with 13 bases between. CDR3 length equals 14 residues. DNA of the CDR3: TGTGCCAGCAGTCTCGGGACACCGCCAGATACGCAGTATTTT. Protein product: CASSLGTPPDTQYF.

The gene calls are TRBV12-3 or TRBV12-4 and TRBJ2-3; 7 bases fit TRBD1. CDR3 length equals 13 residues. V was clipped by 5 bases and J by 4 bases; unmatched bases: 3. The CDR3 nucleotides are TGTGCCAGCAGTACAGGGGACCCAGATACGCAGTATTTT. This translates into CASSTGDPDTQYF.

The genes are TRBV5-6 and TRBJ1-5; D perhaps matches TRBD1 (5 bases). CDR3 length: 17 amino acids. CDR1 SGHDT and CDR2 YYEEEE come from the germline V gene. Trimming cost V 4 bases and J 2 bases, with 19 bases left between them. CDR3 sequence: CASSLDLGVSGNQPQHF. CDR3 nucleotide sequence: TGTGCCAGCAGCCTGGACCTAGGGGTTTCGGGCAATCAGCCCCAGCATTTT.

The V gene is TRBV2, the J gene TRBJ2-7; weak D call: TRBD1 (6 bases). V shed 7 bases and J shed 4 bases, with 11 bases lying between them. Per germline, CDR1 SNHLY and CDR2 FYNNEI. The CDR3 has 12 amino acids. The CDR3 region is CASTPGTYEQYF. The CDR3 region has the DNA TGTGCCAGCACTCCAGGGACATACGAGCAGTACTTC.

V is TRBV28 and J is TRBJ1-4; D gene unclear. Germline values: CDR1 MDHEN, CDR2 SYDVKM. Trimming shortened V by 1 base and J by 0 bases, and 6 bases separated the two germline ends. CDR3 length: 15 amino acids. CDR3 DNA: TGTGCCAGCAGTTTATCCCCTCCAACTAATGAAAAACTGTTTTTT. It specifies CASSLSPPTNEKLFF.

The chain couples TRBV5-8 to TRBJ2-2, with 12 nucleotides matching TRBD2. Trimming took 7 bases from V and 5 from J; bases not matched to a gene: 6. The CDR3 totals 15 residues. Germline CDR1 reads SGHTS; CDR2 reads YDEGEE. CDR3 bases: TGTGCCAGCTGCCCTAGCGGGGGGGCGACCGGGGAGCTGTTTTTT. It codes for CASCPSGGATGELFF.

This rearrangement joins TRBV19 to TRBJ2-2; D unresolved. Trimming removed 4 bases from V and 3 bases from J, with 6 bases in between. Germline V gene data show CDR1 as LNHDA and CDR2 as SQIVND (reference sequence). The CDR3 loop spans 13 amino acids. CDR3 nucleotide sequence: TGTGCCAGTAGTACAGGCGACACCGGGGAGCTGTTTTTT. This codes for CASSTGDTGELFF.

This chain's CDR3 is CASSIEDRPLPGELFF. The CDR3, as DNA: TGTGCCAGTAGTATTGAGGACAGACCTTTGCCCGGGGAGCTGTTTTTT. V and J are TRBV19 and TRBJ2-2, with a tentative D call TRBD1 (6 bases). The V gene's germline CDR1 is LNHDA and CDR2 SQIVND (reference sequence). Trimming pared 3 bases from V and 6 bases from J, leaving 17 bases between. The CDR3 sequence is 16 residues long. Full variable domain (outside the CDR3, taken from reference TRBV19 and TRBJ2-2): DGGITQSPKYLFRKEGQNVTLSCEQNLNHDAMYWYRQDPGQGLRLIYYSQIVNDFQKGDIAEGYSVSREKKESFPLTVTSAQKNPTAFYLCASSIEDRPLPGELFFGEGSRLTVL.

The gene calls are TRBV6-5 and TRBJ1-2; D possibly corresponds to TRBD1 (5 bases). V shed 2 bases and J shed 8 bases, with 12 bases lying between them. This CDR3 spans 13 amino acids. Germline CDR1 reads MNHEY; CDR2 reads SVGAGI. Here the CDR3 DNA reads TGTGCCAGCAGTTACGAAGGGGTGAGAGGCTACACCTTC. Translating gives CASSYEGVRGYTF.

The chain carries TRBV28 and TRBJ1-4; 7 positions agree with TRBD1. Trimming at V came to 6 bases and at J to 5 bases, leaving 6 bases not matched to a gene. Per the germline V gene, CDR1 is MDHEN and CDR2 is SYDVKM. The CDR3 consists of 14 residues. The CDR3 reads CASRTGTVNEKLFF. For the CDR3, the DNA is TGTGCCAGCAGGACCGGGACAGTGAATGAAAAACTGTTTTTT. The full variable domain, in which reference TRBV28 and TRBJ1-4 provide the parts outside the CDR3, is DVKVTQSSRYLVKRTGEKVFLECVQDMDHENMFWYRQDPGLGLRLIYFSYDVKMKEKGDIPEGYSVSREKKERFSLILESASTNQTSMYLCASRTGTVNEKLFFGSGTQLSVL.

DNA of the CDR3: TGTGCCAGCAGCCAAGATTTCCTAGCCTACACAGATACGCAGTATTTT. Translation: CASSQDFLAYTDTQYF. The chain carries TRBV4-2 and TRBJ2-3, with a possible D match to TRBD2 (5 bases). The CDR3 has 16 amino acids. V lost 0 bases to trimming and J lost 2 bases, with 12 bases between them. CDR1 is LGHNA and CDR2 is YNFKEQ in the germline V gene.

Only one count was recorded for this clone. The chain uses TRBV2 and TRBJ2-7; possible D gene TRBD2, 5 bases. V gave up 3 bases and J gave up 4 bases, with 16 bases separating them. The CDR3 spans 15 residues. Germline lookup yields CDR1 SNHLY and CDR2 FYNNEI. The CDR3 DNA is TGTGCCAGCAGTGACAGAAGAGGGCCCTGGTACGAGCAGTACTTC. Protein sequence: CASSDRRGPWYEQYF.

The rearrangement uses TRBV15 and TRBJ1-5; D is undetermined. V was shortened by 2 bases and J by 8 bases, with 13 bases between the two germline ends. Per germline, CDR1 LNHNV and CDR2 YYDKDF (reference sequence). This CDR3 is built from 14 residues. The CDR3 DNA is TGTGCCACCAGCAGACCACACTCCGGCGAGCCCCAGCATTTT. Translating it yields CATSRPHSGEPQHF.

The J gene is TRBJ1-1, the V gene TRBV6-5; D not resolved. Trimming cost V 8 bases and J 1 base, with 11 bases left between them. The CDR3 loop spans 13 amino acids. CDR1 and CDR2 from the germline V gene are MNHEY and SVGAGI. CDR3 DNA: TGTGCCAGCGGGAGATCAGGGAACACTGAAGCTTTCTTT. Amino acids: CASGRSGNTEAFF.

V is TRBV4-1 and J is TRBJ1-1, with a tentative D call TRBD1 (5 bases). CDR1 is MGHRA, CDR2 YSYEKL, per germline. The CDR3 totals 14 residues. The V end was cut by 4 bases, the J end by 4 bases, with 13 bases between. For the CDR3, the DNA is TGCGCCAGCAGCCGGGGGGACTTATCCACTGAAGCTTTCTTT. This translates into CASSRGDLSTEAFF.

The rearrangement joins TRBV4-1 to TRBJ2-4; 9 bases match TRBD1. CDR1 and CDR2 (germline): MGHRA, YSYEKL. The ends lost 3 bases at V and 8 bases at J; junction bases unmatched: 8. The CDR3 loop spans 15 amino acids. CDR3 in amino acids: CASSHDRGFGDIQYF. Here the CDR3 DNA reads TGCGCCAGCAGCCATGACAGGGGGTTTGGAGACATTCAGTACTTC.

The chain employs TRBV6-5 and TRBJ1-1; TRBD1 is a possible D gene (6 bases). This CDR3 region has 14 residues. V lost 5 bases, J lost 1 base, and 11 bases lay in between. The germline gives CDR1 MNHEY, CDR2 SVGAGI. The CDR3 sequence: CASSTGTRNTEAFF. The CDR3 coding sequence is TGTGCCAGCAGTACCGGGACAAGGAACACTGAAGCTTTCTTT.

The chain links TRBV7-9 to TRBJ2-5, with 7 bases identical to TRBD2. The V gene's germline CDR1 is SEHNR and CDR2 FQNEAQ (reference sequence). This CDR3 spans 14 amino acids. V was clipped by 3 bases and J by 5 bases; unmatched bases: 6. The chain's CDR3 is CASSFASGGETQYF. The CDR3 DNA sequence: TGTGCCAGCAGCTTTGCTAGCGGAGGTGAGACCCAGTACTTC.